This passage covers 14 T cell receptor beta chains from one sample sequenced in a study of shared clonotypes between healthy human individuals. Only in-frame clones appear in the TCRdb table, and some are missing; sequencing was by immunoSEQ multiplex PCR. The profile covers around 1.9 million clones, with about 94% appearing a single time and approximately 1.6% taken by the ten largest. Cells designated naive CD8 were CD45RO-negative and were positively selected for CCR7, with terminally differentiated effector memory CD45RA+ cells excluded. Material for sequencing was naive CD8+ T cells from PBMCs. The source is a young man in good health. Some clones in this sample may be carry-over from other donors' samples.

The chain combines TRBV27 with TRBJ2-3; D perhaps matches TRBD2 (6 bases). V was pared by 10 bases and J by 4 bases, with 18 bases between. CDR3 length: 14 amino acids. From germline, CDR1 is MNHEY and CDR2 SMNVEV (reference sequence). The CDR3 DNA reads TGTGCCACCCGGCCGGGGGTCGGCGCAGATACGCAGTATTTT. The encoded protein is CATRPGVGADTQYF.

V is TRBV13 and J is TRBJ2-7; the D gene is possibly TRBD2 (6 bases). Germline CDR1 reads PRHDT; CDR2 reads FYEKMQ (reference sequence). V gave up 5 bases and J gave up 2 bases, with 16 bases separating them. The CDR3 has 15 residues. CDR3 region: CASSGRDGSPYEQYF. DNA for the CDR3: TGTGCCAGCAGCGGGCGGGACGGATCCCCCTACGAGCAGTACTTC.

V is TRBV29-1 and J is TRBJ2-1; 7 nucleotides agree with TRBD2. CDR3 size: 13 residues. Germline-derived CDR1 and CDR2 are SQVTM and ANQGSEA. V shed 7 bases and J 2 bases; nucleotides not matched to a gene: 5. CDR3 sequence: CSGLAETYNEQFF. DNA of the CDR3: TGCAGCGGGCTAGCGGAAACCTACAATGAGCAGTTCTTC.

The V call is TRBV5-8, the J call TRBJ1-1; TRBD1 might be the D (5 bases). Trimming left V 0 bases short and J 7 bases short, with 13 bases between. The CDR3 is 14 amino acids. Germline lookup yields CDR1 SGHTS and CDR2 YDEGEE. CDR3 loop: CASSLGRESLEAFF. CDR3 sequence (DNA): TGTGCCAGCAGCTTGGGCAGGGAATCTCTTGAAGCTTTCTTT. The variable domain in full, with the rest retrieved from reference TRBV5-8 and TRBJ1-1, is EAGVTQSPTHLIKTRGQQATLRCSPISGHTSVYWYQQALGLGLQFLLWYDEGEERNRGNFPPRFSGRQFPNYSSELNVNALELEDSALYLCASSLGRESLEAFFGQGTRLTVV.

To note about this clone: The sample carries other DNA sequences with the same CDR3. The V gene is TRBV7-9, the J gene TRBJ2-2, with D unclear. The V end lost 4 bases, the J end lost 6 bases, and 6 bases lay between the germline ends. The CDR3 is made up of 12 amino acids. Germline CDR1 SEHNR, CDR2 FQNEAQ (reference sequence). The CDR3 loop reads CASSSLSGELFF. The CDR3 DNA follows: TGTGCCAGCAGCTCGCTGTCCGGGGAGCTGTTTTTT.

CDR3 coding DNA: TGCAGCGTTGAAGGGACAGCCCCCGAAGCTTTCTTT. As protein: CSVEGTAPEAFF. The rearrangement joins TRBV29-1 to TRBJ1-1; maybe TRBD1 (6 bases). Germline-derived CDR1 and CDR2 are SQVTM and ANQGSEA. The CDR3 totals 12 residues. Trimming removed 1 base at V and 8 bases at J, with 11 bases between.

The J gene is TRBJ2-7, the V gene TRBV4-1; 7 nucleotides agree with TRBD1. The germline gives CDR1 MGHRA, CDR2 YSYEKL. This CDR3 spans 15 amino acids. V shed 1 base, J shed 3 bases, and the junction held 6 bases outside the gene matches. CDR3 sequence (DNA): TGCGCCAGCAGCCAAGGAACAGGGGAAGGCTACGAGCAGTACTTC. Protein product: CASSQGTGEGYEQYF.

This sequence joins TRBV2 and TRBJ2-1; D is ambiguous. This CDR3 has 15 amino acids. Per the germline V gene, CDR1 is SNHLY and CDR2 is FYNNEI. Trimming shortened V by 10 bases and J by 7 bases, and 23 bases separated the two germline ends. DNA for the CDR3: TGTGCCACCATCCCCGGGTCCCGAGAGAGGAATGAGCAGTTCTTC. Translated: CATIPGSRERNEQFF.

The chain employs TRBV19 and TRBJ1-2; D perhaps matches TRBD1 (5 bases). CDR3 length equals 14 residues. Germline-derived CDR1 and CDR2 are LNHDA and SQIVND (reference sequence). The V and J ends lost 3 bases and 7 bases respectively, with 15 bases between them. The CDR3 loop is CASSIGGTAGGYTF. Written as DNA, the CDR3 is TGTGCCAGTAGTATTGGGGGTACCGCCGGTGGCTACACCTTC.

The rearrangement uses TRBV4-2 and TRBJ2-6; tentative D call: TRBD2 (5 bases). CDR1 and CDR2 (germline): LGHNA, YNFKEQ. Trimming shortened V by 0 bases and J by 0 bases, and 15 bases separated the two germline ends. The CDR3 runs to 19 residues. CDR3 residues: CASSQEEGYSTSGANVLTF. DNA for the CDR3: TGTGCCAGCAGCCAAGAAGAGGGTTACAGTACCTCTGGGGCCAACGTCCTGACTTTC.

V gene TRBV11-2 combines with J gene TRBJ1-1; the D gene is possibly TRBD1 (5 bases). The V end was cut by 1 base, the J end by 2 bases, with 11 bases between. The CDR3 runs 15 residues. The V gene's germline CDR1 is SGHAT and CDR2 FQNNGV. DNA for the CDR3: TGTGCCAGCAGCTTAGCGAGAGGGGTTAACACTGAAGCTTTCTTT. It specifies CASSLARGVNTEAFF.

This chain joins TRBV6-1 and TRBJ1-4, with D perhaps TRBD1 (6 bases). The CDR3 sequence is 15 residues long. Germline V gene sequence: CDR1 MNHNS, CDR2 SASEGT. V lost 10 bases to trimming and J lost 0 bases, with 15 bases between them. The CDR3 sequence is CAISDRGATNEKLFF. In DNA form, the CDR3 reads TGTGCCATTTCGGACAGAGGTGCAACTAATGAAAAACTGTTTTTT.

This chain connects TRBV19 to TRBJ2-1; 13 positions match TRBD2. The CDR3 is 16 amino acids. Germline lookup yields CDR1 LNHDA and CDR2 SQIVND (reference sequence). J gave up 8 bases and V 1 base, and 5 bases lay outside the gene matches. The CDR3 DNA reads TGTGCCAGTAGTATAGGAGGACTAGCGGGAGTCTATGAGCAGTTCTTC. This encodes CASSIGGLAGVYEQFF.

The chain carries TRBV5-4 and TRBJ2-7; TRBD1 agrees at 11 bases. The CDR3 sequence is 15 residues long. Germline CDR1 and CDR2: SGHNT and YYREEE (reference sequence). V was pared by 3 bases and J by 2 bases, with 4 bases of the junction left unmatched. The CDR3 protein is CASSSRDRGAYEQYF. In DNA form, the CDR3 reads TGTGCCAGCAGCTCCCGGGACAGGGGGGCCTACGAGCAGTACTTC.